This T cell receptor beta chain was documented in a study of siplizumab effects on memory and regulatory T cells. General study findings and limits: Only a minor fraction of alloreactive clones mapped to unstimulated subsets. Alloreactive sequences that could be traced to unstimulated CD4+ memory cells showed a significant reduction under siplizumab. Among mappable alloreactive CD4+ clones, the Treg-derived fraction averaged around 70% with siplizumab versus about 26% in controls. Naive-or-memory phenotypes were unassignable for roughly 80-96% of proliferating CD4+ or CD8+ clones.

Between the trimmed V and J ends, which lost 6 bases and 4 bases, there was a span of 13 bases. The CDR3 contains 12 residues. CDR1 SQVTM and CDR2 ANQGSEA come from the germline V gene. The method was immunoSEQ multiplex PCR; TCRdb's version includes in-frame clones alone and lacks a portion of them. The profile covers 85,000 to 90,000 clones, with more than 80% appearing a single time and roughly 15% taken by the ten largest. Worth noting for this clone: Its specificity is not known.

The chain combines TRBV29-1 with TRBJ2-7; D remains ambiguous. The sequencing sample was made of CD4+ T cells sorted from blood. The receptor was derived from a human donor in good health. The CDR3 reads CSVADGTYEQYF. The CDR3 nucleotides read TGCAGCGTGGCGGACGGAACGTACGAGCAGTACTTC.